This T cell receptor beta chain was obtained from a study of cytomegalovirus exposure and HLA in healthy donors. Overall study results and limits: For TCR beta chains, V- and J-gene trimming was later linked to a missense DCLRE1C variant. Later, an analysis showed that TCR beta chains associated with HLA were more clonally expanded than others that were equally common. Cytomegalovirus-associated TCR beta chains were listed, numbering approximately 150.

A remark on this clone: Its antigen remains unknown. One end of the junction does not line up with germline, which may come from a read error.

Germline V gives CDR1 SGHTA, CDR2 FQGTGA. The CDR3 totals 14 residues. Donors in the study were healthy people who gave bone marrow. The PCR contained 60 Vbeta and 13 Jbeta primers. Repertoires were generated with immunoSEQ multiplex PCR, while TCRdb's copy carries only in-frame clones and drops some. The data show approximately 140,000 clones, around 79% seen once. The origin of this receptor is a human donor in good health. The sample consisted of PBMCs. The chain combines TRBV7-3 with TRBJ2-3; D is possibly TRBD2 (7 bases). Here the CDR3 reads CASSLIPGEGEPRF. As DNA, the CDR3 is TGTGCCAGCAGCTTAATTCCCGGGGAGGGGGAACCAAGGTTT.